This T cell receptor beta chain was sequenced during a study of blood T cells in healthy people across ages. With a J-beta primer mix and a sample-barcoded 5' primer, a second PCR ran roughly 6 to 11 cycles. TCRdb re-called the 5' RACE reads with MiXCR, one entry per CDR3 protein. Here the sample spans approximately 770,000 distinct CDR3 sequences, roughly 60% being singletons. Germline CDR1 and CDR2: SGHTA and FQGNSA. This CDR3 region has 15 residues. The chain carries TRBV7-2 and TRBJ2-4; 7 positions match TRBD2. The J call may be faulty, since TRBJ2-7 better matches the DNA end. This clonotype was sampled from a man younger than 45 in good health. Sequencing was performed on blood. The CDR3 DNA reads as TGTGCCAGCAGTCTGGGAGGGCAGGGCACCTTCGAGCAGTACTTC. This encodes CASSLGGQGTFEQYF.